This T cell receptor beta chain derives from a study of blood T cell repertoires in COVID-19. Per the study methods: Estimation of nucleated cell counts was performed using reference gene primer amplification. Clones were read by immunoSEQ multiplex PCR, and TCRdb kept only the in-frame ones, dropping some. The V and J calls and clone size are taken from that table; D and trimming were inferred from the DNA. The data hold about 46,000 clones, with approximately 85% observed a single time. The CDR3 sequence is 17 residues long. With V trimmed by 0 bases and J by 4 bases, 4 bases remained unmatched. Germline V gene lookup returns CDR1 SGHTA and CDR2 FQGNSA.

Sample: peripheral blood. This chain joins TRBV7-2 and TRBJ2-1; TRBD2 matches at 12 bases. This receptor was identified in a human donor in a cohort sampled during active COVID-19. The donor label of this sample is uncertain. DNA for the CDR3: TGTGCCAGCAGCTTAGCGACTAGCGGGGGAGGATACAATGAGCAGTTCTTC. This codes for CASSLATSGGGYNEQFF. Looking up the rest from reference TRBV7-2 and TRBJ2-1 gives the full variable domain: GAGVSQSPSNKVTEKGKDVELRCDPISGHTALYWYRQSLGQGLEFLIYFQGNSAPDKSGLPSDRFSAERTGGSVSTLTIQRTQQEDSAVYLCASSLATSGGGYNEQFFGPGTRLTVL.